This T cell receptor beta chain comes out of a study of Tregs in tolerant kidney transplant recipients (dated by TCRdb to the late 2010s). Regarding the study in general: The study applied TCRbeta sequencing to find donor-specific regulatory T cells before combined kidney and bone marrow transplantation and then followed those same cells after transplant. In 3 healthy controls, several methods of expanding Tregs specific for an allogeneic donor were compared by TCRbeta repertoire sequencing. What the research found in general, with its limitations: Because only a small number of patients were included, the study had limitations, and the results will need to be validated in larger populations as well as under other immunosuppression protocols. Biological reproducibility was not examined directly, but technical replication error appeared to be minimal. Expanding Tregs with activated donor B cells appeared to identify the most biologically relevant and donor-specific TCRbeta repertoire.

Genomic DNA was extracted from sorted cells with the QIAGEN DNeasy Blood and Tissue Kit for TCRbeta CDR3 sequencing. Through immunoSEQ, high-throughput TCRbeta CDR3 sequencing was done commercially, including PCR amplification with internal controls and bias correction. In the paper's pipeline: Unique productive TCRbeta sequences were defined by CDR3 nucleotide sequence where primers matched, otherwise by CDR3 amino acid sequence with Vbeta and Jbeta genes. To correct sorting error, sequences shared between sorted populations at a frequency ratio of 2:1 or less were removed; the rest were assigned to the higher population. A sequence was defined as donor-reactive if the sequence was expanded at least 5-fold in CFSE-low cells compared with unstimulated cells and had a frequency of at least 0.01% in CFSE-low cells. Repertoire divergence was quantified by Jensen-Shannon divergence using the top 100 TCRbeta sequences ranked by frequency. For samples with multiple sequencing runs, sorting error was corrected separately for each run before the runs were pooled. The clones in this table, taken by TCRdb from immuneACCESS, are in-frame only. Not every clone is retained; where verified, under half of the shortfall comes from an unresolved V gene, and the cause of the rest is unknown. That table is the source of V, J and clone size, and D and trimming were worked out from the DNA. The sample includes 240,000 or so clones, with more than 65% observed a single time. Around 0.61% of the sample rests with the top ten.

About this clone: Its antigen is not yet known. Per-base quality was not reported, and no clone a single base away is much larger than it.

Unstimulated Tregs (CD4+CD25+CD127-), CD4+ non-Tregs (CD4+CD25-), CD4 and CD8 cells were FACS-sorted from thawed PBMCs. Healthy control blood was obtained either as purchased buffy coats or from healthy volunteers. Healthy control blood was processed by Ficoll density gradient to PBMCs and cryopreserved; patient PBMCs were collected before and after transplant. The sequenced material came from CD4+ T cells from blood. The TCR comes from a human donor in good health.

The CDR3 region has the sequence CASSPQGRAGNEQFF. The sequenced DNA is TGTGCCAGCAGCCCACAAGGACGGGCGGGGAATGAGCAGTTCTTC. The chain is made from TRBV14 and TRBJ2-1; matching of 6 bases hints at TRBD2 as the D gene. V is pared back by 4 bases and J by 7 bases, with 17 bases lying between the germline termini. CDR1 and CDR2 were assigned from the germline V gene as SGHDN and FVKESK. The CDR3 sequence holds 15 residues, the cysteine and phenylalanine included. Just the 45-base CDR3 DNA is kept, in frame starting at base 1.